This is a list of T cell receptor beta chains from one sample in a study of cytomegalovirus exposure and HLA in healthy donors. Profiling relied on immunoSEQ multiplex PCR, and the TCRdb table lists in-frame clones only, not all of them. The sample carries 120,000 or so clones, around 80% recorded once. Sequencing was done on a sample of PBMCs. The origin of the receptors is a man aged 30-40 years in good health and CMV-seropositive. The CDR3 runs from the conserved cysteine through the conserved F or W. D genes are given only for firm matches. Clone size is not always given. Where it is, it says once, few, many or a class for expanded clones.

j_call	clone_size	v_call	d_call	cdr3_aa	cdr3_nt
TRBJ1-3	once	TRBV7-9	.	CASSPDFGNTIYF	TGTGCCAGCAGCCCGGACTTTGGAAACACCATATATTTT
TRBJ1-2	.	TRBV5-6	.	CASSLGYYSRYTF	TGTGCCAGCAGCTTGGGTTACTATTCCCGCTACACCTTC
TRBJ2-1	.	TRBV7-3	.	CASSPRGDGNEQFF	TGTGCCAGCAGCCCCCGGGGTGATGGGAATGAGCAGTTCTTC
TRBJ2-7	once	TRBV19	.	CASSPGIRDEQYF	TGTGCCAGTAGCCCGGGGATTCGGGACGAGCAGTACTTC
TRBJ2-3	.	TRBV27	TRBD1	CASSPLQGADTQYF	TGTGCCAGCAGTCCATTACAGGGGGCAGATACGCAGTATTTT
TRBJ1-1	few	TRBV29-1	.	CSAVGGMGTEAFF	TGCAGCGCTGTGGGGGGGATGGGTACTGAAGCTTTCTTT
TRBJ2-7	once	TRBV5-4	TRBD2	CASSWRELGGKSSYEQYF	TGTGCCAGCAGCTGGCGGGAGCTTGGAGGGAAAAGCTCCTACGAGCAGTACTTC
TRBJ2-1	.	TRBV4-3	TRBD1	CASSQDFGTGNEQFF	TGCGCCAGCAGCCAAGATTTCGGGACAGGGAATGAGCAGTTCTTC
TRBJ2-5	.	TRBV9	.	CASSVHGRVEETQYF	TGTGCCAGCAGTGTCCACGGCAGGGTGGAGGAGACCCAGTACTTC
TRBJ2-2	.	TRBV7-9	TRBD2	CASTGTSGGAGTGELFF	TGTGCCAGCACCGGGACTAGCGGGGGGGCCGGCACCGGGGAGCTGTTTTTT
TRBJ1-1	.	TRBV29-1	.	CSAREGEGETEAFF	TGCAGCGCCCGAGAGGGGGAAGGGGAGACTGAAGCTTTCTTT
TRBJ1-2	.	TRBV28	.	CASSSPRQGFGYGYTF	TGTGCCAGCAGTTCCCCGCGGCAGGGGTTCGGTTATGGCTACACCTTC
TRBJ2-7	.	TRBV6-1	.	CASSEQRTYYEQYF	TGTGCCAGCAGTGAGCAGAGGACTTACTACGAGCAGTACTTC
TRBJ1-3	.	TRBV4-1	.	CASSQAPGAGNTIYF	TGCGCCAGCAGCCAAGCCCCGGGAGCTGGAAACACCATATATTTT
TRBJ1-2	.	TRBV11-2	.	CASSWGRNTGYTF	TGTGCCAGCAGCTGGGGGCGGAATACTGGCTACACCTTC
TRBJ2-7	.	TRBV27	TRBD2	CASSFPASGGVEQYF	TGTGCCAGCAGTTTCCCGGCTAGCGGGGGGGTCGAGCAGTACTTC
TRBJ2-3	.	TRBV11-3	.	CASSLRGTDTQYF	TGTGCCAGCAGCTTAAGGGGGACAGATACGCAGTATTTT
TRBJ2-5	.	TRBV4-3	TRBD2	CASSLGGAQTQYF	TGCGCCAGCAGCCTCGGGGGGGCCCAGACCCAGTACTTC
TRBJ2-1	once	TRBV7-3	.	CASSLTGPAYNEQFF	TGTGCCAGCAGCTTAACGGGCCCCGCCTACAATGAGCAGTTCTTC
TRBJ1-1	.	TRBV5-6	.	CASSLVAGNTEAFF	TGTGCCAGCAGCTTGGTGGCAGGGAACACTGAAGCTTTCTTT
TRBJ1-1	.	TRBV29-1	TRBD1	CSVQKRRTGEARDTEAFF	TGCAGCGTTCAGAAGAGGCGGACAGGAGAAGCCCGTGACACTGAAGCTTTCTTT
TRBJ1-5	.	TRBV2	TRBD1	CASSGTGGNQPQHF	TGTGCCAGCAGCGGGACAGGGGGTAATCAGCCCCAGCATTTT
TRBJ1-2	.	TRBV27	.	CASSPRRGYGYTF	TGTGCCAGCAGTCCGAGGAGGGGCTATGGCTACACCTTC
TRBJ1-2	few	TRBV7-2	TRBD1	CASSPGTGYGYTF	TGTGCCAGCAGCCCAGGGACAGGGTATGGCTACACCTTC
TRBJ2-1	.	TRBV27	.	CASSLTRAEQFF	TGTGCCAGCAGTTTAACTAGGGCTGAGCAGTTCTTC
TRBJ2-3	.	TRBV7-8	.	CAGSSFAGASTDTQYF	TGTGCCGGCAGCTCTTTTGCGGGGGCGAGCACAGATACGCAGTATTTT
TRBJ2-5	.	TRBV7-2	.	CASSSLAGQTQYF	TGTGCCAGCAGCTCCTTGGCGGGTCAGACCCAGTACTTC
TRBJ2-1	once	TRBV5-4	TRBD1	CASSPPGTGYNEQFF	TGTGCCAGCAGCCCGCCCGGGACAGGCTACAATGAGCAGTTCTTC
TRBJ2-7	once	TRBV19	.	CASSIAARAGSEQYF	TGTGCCAGTAGTATCGCCGCCCGAGCAGGATCCGAGCAGTACTTC
TRBJ2-2	.	TRBV2	TRBD2	CASSEGLAGNTGELFF	TGTGCCAGCAGTGAAGGACTAGCGGGTAACACCGGGGAGCTGTTTTTT
TRBJ1-1	.	TRBV7-3	.	CASSLRGGDGGTEAFF	TGTGCCAGCAGCTTAAGGGGGGGGGATGGGGGCACTGAAGCTTTCTTT
TRBJ2-3	.	TRBV7-9	TRBD2	CASSLLAGGPTDTQYF	TGTGCCAGCAGCTTACTAGCGGGGGGGCCCACAGATACGCAGTATTTT
TRBJ2-2	.	TRBV5-1	.	CASSLFLNTGELFF	TGCGCCAGCAGCTTGTTCTTAAACACCGGGGAGCTGTTTTTT
TRBJ2-3	.	TRBV11-2	TRBD2	CASSPAAGGSTDTQYF	TGTGCCAGCAGCCCTGCTGCGGGGGGGAGCACAGATACGCAGTATTTT
TRBJ1-4	once	TRBV5-8	.	CASSLTGSGAGEKLFF	TGTGCCAGCAGCTTGACAGGGTCCGGGGCCGGGGAAAAACTGTTTTTT
TRBJ1-2	few	TRBV19	TRBD1	CASRGWEGGKGYTF	TGTGCCAGTAGGGGATGGGAAGGGGGCAAAGGCTACACCTTC
TRBJ1-5	.	TRBV15	.	CATSRARGGQPQHF	TGTGCCACCAGCAGAGCCCGCGGGGGTCAGCCCCAGCATTTT
TRBJ1-1	.	TRBV11-2	.	CASSLLLAGHRNTEAFF	TGTGCCAGCAGCTTATTACTGGCAGGGCATCGGAACACTGAAGCTTTCTTT
TRBJ2-7	.	TRBV6-1	.	CASSDSRYF	TGTGCCAGCAGTGACTCGCGGTACTTC
TRBJ2-7	.	TRBV29-1	.	CSVQWGVNSYEQYF	TGCAGCGTTCAATGGGGGGTCAACTCCTACGAGCAGTACTTC
TRBJ2-1	.	TRBV5-1	TRBD1	CASSWTGGLVFYNEQFF	TGCGCCAGCAGCTGGACAGGGGGCCTCGTTTTTTACAATGAGCAGTTCTTC
TRBJ2-7	.	TRBV28	TRBD2	CASSLSFGLADYEQYF	TGTGCCAGCAGTTTATCCTTCGGACTAGCGGACTACGAGCAGTACTTC
TRBJ1-2	.	TRBV7-9	.	CASSLAGSNGDGYTF	TGTGCCAGCAGCTTAGCCGGATCCAACGGGGATGGCTACACCTTC
TRBJ2-1	.	TRBV28	.	CASSLNPQEQFF	TGTGCCAGCAGTTTGAACCCCCAGGAGCAGTTCTTC
TRBJ2-7	.	TRBV5-4	.	CASGTPSSYEQYF	TGTGCCAGCGGGACTCCGAGCTCCTACGAGCAGTACTTC
TRBJ2-7	.	TRBV4-2	TRBD2	CASSQETSGGVDEQYF	TGTGCCAGCAGCCAAGAGACTAGCGGGGGGGTGGACGAGCAGTACTTC
TRBJ2-5	.	TRBV6-5	TRBD1	CASSTGTGRGTQYF	TGTGCCAGCAGTACCGGGACAGGGAGGGGGACCCAGTACTTC
TRBJ1-2	.	TRBV28	.	CASSLRGSRRGYTF	TGTGCCAGCAGTTTGCGAGGGAGCCGGCGGGGCTACACCTTC
TRBJ2-7	.	TRBV28	.	CASSLRYREGSYEQYF	TGTGCCAGCAGTTTACGTTACAGGGAGGGCTCCTACGAGCAGTACTTC
TRBJ2-4	once	TRBV7-9	TRBD1	CASSLEGANIQYF	TGTGCCAGCAGCTTAGAGGGGGCGAACATTCAGTACTTC
TRBJ1-5	.	TRBV19	TRBD1	CASSNGQGGQPQHF	TGTGCCAGTAGTAATGGACAGGGGGGCCAGCCCCAGCATTTT
TRBJ2-2	.	TRBV6-6	.	CASSYSPGTGELFF	TGTGCCAGCAGTTACTCCCCAGGAACCGGGGAGCTGTTTTTT
TRBJ2-5	.	TRBV4-1	.	CASSQESLEGETQYF	TGCGCCAGCAGCCAAGAAAGTTTGGAGGGAGAGACCCAGTACTTC
TRBJ1-1	.	TRBV19	.	CASSPPRGRNTEAFF	TGTGCCAGTAGTCCCCCCAGGGGCAGGAACACTGAAGCTTTCTTT